The present TCR beta chain was sequenced within a study of graft-versus-host responses after intestinal transplantation. Study-wide findings and caveats: The marrow of recipients harbored GvH clones, and ileum or blood showed some of them first.

This clone is labeled medium-sized (0.01 to 0.1%). The CDR3 consists of 15 residues. Germline assignment: CDR1 SEHNR and CDR2 FQNEAQ (reference sequence). Losses at the gene ends were 1 base for V and 4 bases for J; bases not matched to a gene: 2. Each mixed lymphocyte reaction held 200,000 CFSE-labeled responders and 200,000 irradiated violet-dye-labeled stimulators. This table comes from immunoSEQ multiplex PCR, and its TCRdb copy is limited to in-frame clones, with some not included. The table shows about 15,000 clones, with 35% to 40% occurring only once. This clonotype was obtained from a human patient who received an intestinal transplant. The sample consisted of alloreactive CD8+ T cells from a mixed lymphocyte reaction culture, taken before intestinal transplant. The subset is: CFSE-low proliferating T cells sorted from roughly 6-day pre-transplant mixed lymphocyte reaction (GvH or HvG direction). The V and J genes are TRBV7-9 and TRBJ1-2, with 11 positions matching TRBD1. Here the CDR3 DNA reads TGTGCCAGCAGCTTAGGCGGGACAGGGGGCTATGGCTACACCTTC. Translated: CASSLGGTGGYGYTF.